The sequence of this T cell receptor (beta chain) was determined in a study of cytomegalovirus exposure and HLA in healthy donors. Concerning this clone: Its antigen remains unknown.

Whole-study findings and limits: With later analysis, a missense DCLRE1C variant became linked to TCR beta V- and J-gene trimming.

Amplification used 60 Vbeta primers and 13 Jbeta primers. The table came from immunoSEQ multiplex PCR; TCRdb's copy has only in-frame clones and leaves some out. The sample has roughly 140,000 clones, around 78% seen once; the top ten hold 2% to 3%. This CDR3 has 14 residues. Looked up from germline, CDR1 is MDHEN and CDR2 is SYDVKM. V dropped 6 bases and J dropped 4; count of bases not matched to a gene: 5. Sequencing was performed on PBMCs. The chain joins TRBV28 to TRBJ1-3, with 8 bases identical to TRBD1. The sequence was obtained from a woman between 18 and 29 years old in good health and CMV-seropositive. The CDR3: CASSQDRVGNTIYF. In DNA, the CDR3 is TGTGCCAGCAGCCAGGACAGGGTCGGAAACACCATATATTTT.